This T cell receptor (beta chain) was observed in a study of T cells in tumors after PD-1 blockade. Across the study: Excluded were patients with checkpoint blockade, immunosuppressants, or radiotherapy or other anti-cancer therapy within 4 weeks. Each patient got pembrolizumab 200 mg every 3 weeks or cemiplimab 350 mg every 2 weeks. Some patients also took daily vismodegib 150 mg during anti-PD-1 treatment.

The CDR3 runs to 15 residues. The ends lost 4 bases at V and 8 bases at J; junction bases unmatched: 9. Germline V gene data show CDR1 as SQVTM and CDR2 as ANQGSEA. Findings and limits, study-wide: Some novel exhausted tumor clones appeared in pre-treatment blood, suggesting peripheral recruitment.

Notes on this clone: Its antigen is as yet unknown.

Using immunoSEQ multiplex PCR, the repertoire was profiled, and TCRdb retains in-frame clones only, with some absent. Of 40,000 to 55,000 clones in the sample, 79% were seen once. The chain uses TRBV29-1 and TRBJ1-4; 11 nucleotides agree with TRBD1. The source of this sequence is a human donor with basal cell carcinoma. This specimen consisted of PBMCs, obtained before anti-PD-1 treatment. The CDR3 loop reads CSVGSWDRGKEKLFF. CDR3 bases: TGCAGCGTTGGGAGTTGGGACAGGGGGAAGGAAAAACTGTTTTTT.